The present T cell receptor beta chain was sequenced within a study of T-cell reconstitution after alpha-beta-depleted transplantation in children. Study conclusions and caveats: Diversity of TCRbeta at day 60 was high in some patients, arising from surviving recipient T cells and thymic progenitors. At the one-year point after transplant, T-cell counts and TCRbeta diversity were found to come mostly from T cells that had been newly produced.

Trimming took 0 bases from V and 1 from J, leaving 13 bases between them. Germline V gene lookup returns CDR1 MNHNY and CDR2 SVGAGI (reference sequence). CDR3 size: 18 residues. TCRbeta library construction was performed incorporating unique molecular identifiers. Using its own MiXCR run on the PCR reads, TCRdb lists one record per CDR3 protein. Among fewer than 1 million distinct CDR3 sequences, 15% to 20% were seen once, and the ten largest hold 5%. A word on this clonotype: Its antigen remains unknown.

This receptor was identified in a male patient younger than 18 who had a stem cell transplant for acute lymphoblastic leukemia, so the T cells may come from the graft donor. This specimen consisted of PBMCs, mostly from graft donor cells, obtained 360 days after TCRalphabeta/CD19-depleted stem cell transplant. V and J are TRBV6-6 and TRBJ2-6; D is possibly TRBD2 (5 bases). This chain's CDR3 is CASSYSREIGSGANVLTF. The DNA of the CDR3 is TGTGCCAGCAGTTACTCGAGGGAAATAGGATCTGGGGCCAACGTCCTGACTTTC.